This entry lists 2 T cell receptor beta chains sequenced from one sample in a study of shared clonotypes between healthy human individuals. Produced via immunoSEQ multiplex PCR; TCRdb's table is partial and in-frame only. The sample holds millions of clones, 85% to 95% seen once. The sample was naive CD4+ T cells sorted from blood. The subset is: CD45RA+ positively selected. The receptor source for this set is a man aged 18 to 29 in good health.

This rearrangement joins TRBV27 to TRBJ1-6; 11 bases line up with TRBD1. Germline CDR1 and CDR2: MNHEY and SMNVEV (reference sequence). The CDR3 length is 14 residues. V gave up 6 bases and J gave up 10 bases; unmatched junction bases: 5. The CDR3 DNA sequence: TGTGCCAGCAGACCCGGGACAGGGGGGTCACCCCTCCACTTT. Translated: CASRPGTGGSPLHF.

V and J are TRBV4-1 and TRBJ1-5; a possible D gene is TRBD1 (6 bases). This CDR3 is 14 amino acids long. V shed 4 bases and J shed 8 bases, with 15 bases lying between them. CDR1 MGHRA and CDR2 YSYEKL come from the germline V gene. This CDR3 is CASSPGAPSEPQHF. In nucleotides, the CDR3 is TGCGCCAGCAGCCCGGGGGCTCCCTCGGAGCCCCAGCATTTT.